These 11 T cell receptor beta chains came from one sample sequenced in a study of cytomegalovirus exposure and HLA in healthy donors. PCR amplification relied on 60 Vbeta primers (plus 13 Jbeta primers). Profiling relied on immunoSEQ multiplex PCR, and the TCRdb table lists in-frame clones only, not all of them. The listing contains approximately 80,000 clones. Sequenced material: PBMCs. Receptors were obtained from a woman between 25 and 40 years old in good health and CMV-seronegative.

The genes are TRBV30 and TRBJ2-7; weak D call: TRBD2 (6 bases). V was clipped by 1 base and J by 9 bases, with 10 bases between them. Per the germline V gene, CDR1 is GTSNPN and CDR2 is SVGIG (reference sequence). The CDR3 length is 11 residues. The CDR3 nucleotides read TGTGCCTGGAGTGGAGCCGGGAGGCAGTACTTC. Translated, it gives CAWSGAGRQYF.

The chain employs TRBV30 and TRBJ1-5; TRBD1 might be the D (6 bases). Per the germline V gene, CDR1 is GTSNPN and CDR2 is SVGIG (reference sequence). Deletions cut 3 bases from V and 4 bases from J, with 13 bases between. The CDR3 is made up of 14 amino acids. CDR3 in DNA: TGTGCCTGGAGCCAGGGGCAGGGGAATCAGCCCCAGCATTTT. Residues: CAWSQGQGNQPQHF.

The rearrangement links TRBV9 to TRBJ1-1; D is uncertain. This CDR3 region has 13 residues. The germline V gene encodes CDR1 SGDLS and CDR2 YYNGEE. V was pared by 0 bases and J by 3 bases, with 6 bases between. Here the CDR3 reads CASSVGQDTEAFF. Written as DNA, the CDR3 is TGTGCCAGCAGCGTAGGGCAAGACACTGAAGCTTTCTTT.

The chain employs TRBV5-6 and TRBJ2-2; maybe TRBD1 (7 bases). This CDR3 is built from 17 residues. The V gene lost 4 bases and the J gene lost 4 bases, with 20 bases spanning the gap. The germline V gene encodes CDR1 SGHDT and CDR2 YYEEEE. The CDR3 DNA is TGTGCCAGCAGCGTGGCGGCTCAGGGGGGCTTCACCGGGGAGCTGTTTTTT. It yields the protein CASSVAAQGGFTGELFF.

This sequence joins TRBV19 and TRBJ2-2; D unclear. The length of the CDR3 is 14 residues. Germline V CDR1 and CDR2: LNHDA, SQIVND (reference sequence). Trimming took 6 bases from V and 15 from J, leaving 23 bases between them. CDR3 residues: CASSKTTQQSMMFF. In DNA, the CDR3 is TGTGCCAGTAGCAAAACCACCCAACAGAGTATGATGTTTTTT.

This chain uses TRBV7-2 with TRBJ2-1; 10 bases are a match to TRBD1. The CDR3 sequence is 16 residues long. Germline-derived CDR1 and CDR2 are SGHTA and FQGNSA. J gave up 8 bases and V 6 bases, and 13 bases lay outside the gene matches. CDR3 amino acids: CASSPHSGTGDHEQFF. The CDR3 DNA follows: TGTGCCAGCAGTCCTCATTCCGGGACAGGGGATCATGAGCAGTTCTTC.

This sequence joins TRBV18 and TRBJ2-2; 9 bases line up with TRBD2. Germline-derived CDR1 and CDR2 are KGHSH and LQKENI. The CDR3 has 17 amino acids. Losses at the gene ends were 0 bases for V and 5 bases for J; bases not matched to a gene: 7. CDR3 sequence reads: CASSPPNSGGSTGELFF. CDR3 in DNA: TGTGCCAGCTCACCACCTAACAGCGGGGGGTCGACCGGGGAGCTGTTTTTT.

The rearrangement uses TRBV25-1 and TRBJ2-7; TRBD1 matches 8 bases. CDR1 is MGHDK, CDR2 SYGVNS, per germline. J lost 3 bases, V lost 4 bases, and 14 bases had no gene match. The CDR3 length is 17 residues. The CDR3 nucleotides read TGTGCCAGCAGTGGGCCCCACACCCGGACAGGGAACTACGAGCAGTACTTC. Translating gives CASSGPHTRTGNYEQYF.

V is TRBV6-1 and J is TRBJ2-7; a possible D gene is TRBD2 (6 bases). Trimming took off 5 bases at V and 9 bases at J, with 20 bases between the two ends. CDR1 MNHNS and CDR2 SASEGT come from the germline V gene. The length of the CDR3 is 14 residues. The CDR3 loop reads CASSTTTRFETQYF. The CDR3 nucleotides are TGTGCCAGCAGTACGACGACTAGATTTGAAACGCAGTACTTC.

The chain employs TRBV7-2 and TRBJ1-1; tentative D call: TRBD1 (6 bases). The V end lost 6 bases, the J end lost 1 base, and 12 bases lay between the germline ends. The CDR3 loop spans 14 amino acids. CDR1 SGHTA and CDR2 FQGNSA come from the germline V gene. CDR3 residues: CASRQAGQNTEAFF. The CDR3, as DNA: TGTGCCAGCAGGCAAGCGGGACAGAACACTGAAGCTTTCTTT.

The chain is built from TRBV29-1 and TRBJ1-1; no clear D gene. The germline gives CDR1 SQVTM, CDR2 ANQGSEA. CDR3 length: 11 residues. Trimming removed 4 bases at V and 6 bases at J, with 9 bases between. The CDR3 sequence: CSVGDTSEAFF. The CDR3 nucleotides are TGCAGCGTTGGCGACACCTCTGAAGCTTTCTTT.